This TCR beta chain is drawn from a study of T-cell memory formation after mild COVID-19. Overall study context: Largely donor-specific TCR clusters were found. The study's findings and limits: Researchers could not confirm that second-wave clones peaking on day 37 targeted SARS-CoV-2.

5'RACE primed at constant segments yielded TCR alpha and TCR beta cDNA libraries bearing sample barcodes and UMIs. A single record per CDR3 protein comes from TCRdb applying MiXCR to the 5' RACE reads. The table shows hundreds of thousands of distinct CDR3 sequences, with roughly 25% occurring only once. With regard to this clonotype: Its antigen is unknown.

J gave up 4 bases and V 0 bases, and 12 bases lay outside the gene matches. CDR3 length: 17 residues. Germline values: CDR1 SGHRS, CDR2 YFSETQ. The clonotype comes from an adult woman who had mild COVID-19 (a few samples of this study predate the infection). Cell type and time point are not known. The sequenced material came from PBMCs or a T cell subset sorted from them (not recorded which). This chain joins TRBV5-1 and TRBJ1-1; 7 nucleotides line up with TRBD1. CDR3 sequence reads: CASSLEARGQLSTEAFF. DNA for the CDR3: TGCGCCAGCAGCTTGGAAGCGAGGGGGCAATTGAGCACTGAAGCTTTCTTT.